This record covers a single T cell receptor beta chain. The data belong to a study of T cell changes during pregnancy in multiple sclerosis. Generated by immunoSEQ multiplex PCR, the TCRdb table keeps only in-frame clones and is missing some. This sample has under 75,000 clones, with 80% to 95% found just once. Germline-derived CDR1 and CDR2 are MNHNY and SVGAGI (reference sequence). J gave up 2 bases and V 6 bases, and 4 bases lay outside the gene matches. This CDR3 has 14 amino acids. The material was CD8+ T cells from peripheral blood mononuclear cells, obtained in the second trimester of pregnancy. The chain combines TRBV6-6 with TRBJ1-3; TRBD1 agrees at 7 bases. The sequence was collected from a female donor with multiple sclerosis, enrolled in a pregnancy study. The CDR3 nucleotides are TGTGCCAGCAGCCCTGGGACAGCTGGAAACACCATATATTTT. Protein sequence: CASSPGTAGNTIYF.